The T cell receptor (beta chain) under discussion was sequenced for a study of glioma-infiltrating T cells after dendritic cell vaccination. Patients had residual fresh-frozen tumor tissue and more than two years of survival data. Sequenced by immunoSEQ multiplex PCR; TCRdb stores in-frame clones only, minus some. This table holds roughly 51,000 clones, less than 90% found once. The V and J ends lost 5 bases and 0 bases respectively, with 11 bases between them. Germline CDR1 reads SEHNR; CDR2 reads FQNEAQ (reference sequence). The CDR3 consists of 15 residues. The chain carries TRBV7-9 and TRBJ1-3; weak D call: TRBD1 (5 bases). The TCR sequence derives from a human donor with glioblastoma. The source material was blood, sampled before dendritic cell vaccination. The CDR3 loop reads CASSHDRDSGNTIYF. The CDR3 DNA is TGTGCCAGCAGCCACGACAGAGACTCTGGAAACACCATATATTTT.